The next 26 T cell receptor beta chains were all read from a single sample in a study of blood T cell repertoires in COVID-19. TCRdb's copy holds only in-frame clones and misses some; the assay was immunoSEQ multiplex PCR. Of about 180,000 clones in the sample, about 81% were seen once. The sample comprised peripheral blood. These receptors all stem from a woman aged 80 or older with COVID-19, enrolled during active disease.

This clone was seen just once. This chain links TRBV29-1 with TRBJ2-7, with 7 bases fitting TRBD1. V was pared by 1 base and J by 12 bases, with 9 bases of the junction left unmatched. Germline CDR1 and CDR2: SQVTM and ANQGSEA. The CDR3 runs 12 residues. The CDR3 coding sequence is TGCAGCGTTGAAGTTAGTGTGGGACAGACGTACTTC. The encoded protein is CSVEVSVGQTYF.

V is TRBV28 and J is TRBJ1-5; D is unresolved. This CDR3 region has 15 residues. Trimming removed 2 bases at V and 0 bases at J, with 8 bases between. The germline V gene has CDR1 MDHEN and CDR2 SYDVKM. Here the CDR3 DNA reads TGTGCCAGCAGTTTACCCCGGGGTAGCAATCAGCCCCAGCATTTT. Translating it yields CASSLPRGSNQPQHF.

This clone was recorded a few times. This chain connects TRBV7-8 to TRBJ1-1; D might be TRBD1 (5 bases). The CDR3 sequence is 15 residues long. CDR1 and CDR2 (germline): SGHVS, FQNEAQ. V dropped 4 bases and J dropped 1 base, with 13 bases sitting between them. The CDR3 here is CASSSMTDKNTEAFF. The CDR3, as DNA: TGTGCCAGCAGCTCCATGACGGACAAGAACACTGAAGCTTTCTTT.

The chain joins TRBV14 to TRBJ2-7, with 10 bases lining up with TRBD2. Germline CDR1 and CDR2: SGHDN and FVKESK. V was pared by 3 bases and J by 0 bases, with 17 bases of the junction left unmatched. The CDR3 length is 20 residues. The CDR3, as DNA: TGTGCCAGCAGCCATGGCGGGGGAGCTAGCGGGGGTCCGAGCTCCTACGAGCAGTACTTC. Its protein product is CASSHGGGASGGPSSYEQYF.

This chain connects TRBV28 to TRBJ1-1; 8 nucleotides align to TRBD1. V lost 4 bases and J lost 10; bases outside the gene matches: 11. The germline V gene has CDR1 MDHEN and CDR2 SYDVKM. This CDR3 comprises 14 residues. Here the CDR3 reads CASSSVGQGGTAFF. CDR3 nucleotides: TGTGCCAGCAGTTCCGTAGGACAGGGAGGAACAGCTTTCTTT.

V usage is TRBV30 and J usage is TRBJ1-2, with 10 bases aligning to TRBD1. The length of the CDR3 is 15 residues. The trim removed 1 base at V and 4 bases at J, leaving 6 bases unmatched. The germline CDR1 and CDR2 sequences are GTSNPN and SVGIG (reference sequence). The CDR3 sequence is CAWSAGQGGVYGYTF. The CDR3 DNA reads as TGTGCCTGGAGTGCCGGACAGGGGGGGGTCTATGGCTACACCTTC.

The chain has TRBV7-6 and TRBJ2-2; 13 bases map to TRBD2. The trim removed 10 bases at V and 5 bases at J, leaving 7 bases unmatched. The CDR3 is 15 amino acids. Germline CDR1 and CDR2: SGHVS and FNYEAQ. CDR3 loop: CANRRLAGGTGELFF. The CDR3 nucleotides read TGTGCCAACAGGCGACTAGCGGGAGGAACCGGGGAGCTGTTTTTT.

The rearrangement uses TRBV19 and TRBJ1-1, with 9 bases fitting TRBD1. The J segment lost 4 bases and the V segment lost 5 bases, leaving 8 bases of the junction unmatched. Germline CDR1 reads LNHDA; CDR2 reads SQIVND (reference sequence). The CDR3 length is 15 residues. CDR3 sequence (DNA): TGTGCCAGTAGTCTCGGGGACAGGGAGGTCACTGAAGCTTTCTTT. This codes for CASSLGDREVTEAFF.

CDR3 amino acids: CASSMGHQQETQYF. As DNA, the CDR3 is TGTGCCAGCAGTATGGGACACCAGCAAGAGACCCAGTACTTC. The chain is built from TRBV27 and TRBJ2-5, with D tentatively TRBD1 (6 bases). This CDR3 contains 14 residues. Germline values: CDR1 MNHEY, CDR2 SMNVEV (reference sequence). The V gene lost 5 bases and the J gene lost 2 bases, with 12 bases spanning the gap.

The chain recombines TRBV11-3 with TRBJ1-4; TRBD1 aligns across 8 bases. Germline V CDR1 and CDR2: SGHNT, YENEEA. This CDR3 region has 15 residues. After removal of 5 bases from V and 3 bases from J, the junction contained 5 bases not matched to a gene. CDR3 residues: CASSRDRGSNEKLFF. DNA of the CDR3: TGTGCCAGCAGCAGAGACAGGGGTTCTAATGAAAAACTGTTTTTT.

The chain has TRBV30 and TRBJ2-1; D is possibly TRBD2 (5 bases). V lost 2 bases, J lost 0 bases, and 23 bases lay in between. This CDR3 is built from 19 residues. CDR1 is GTSNPN and CDR2 is SVGIG in the germline V gene (reference sequence). CDR3 loop: CAWSRYRGRVQSSYNEQFF. In DNA form, the CDR3 reads TGTGCCTGGAGTAGGTACCGGGGTAGGGTTCAGAGCTCCTACAATGAGCAGTTCTTC.

This clone was picked up a small number of times. V is TRBV5-1 and J is TRBJ2-3, with 8 positions matching TRBD2. The CDR3 consists of 15 residues. Germline V CDR1 and CDR2: SGHRS, YFSETQ. The trim removed 4 bases at V and 3 bases at J, leaving 7 bases unmatched. CDR3 amino acids: CASSAGRETTDTQYF. CDR3 in DNA: TGCGCCAGCAGCGCCGGGAGGGAGACTACAGATACGCAGTATTTT.

The chain carries TRBV28 and TRBJ2-6; TRBD1 matches 10 bases. From germline, CDR1 is MDHEN and CDR2 SYDVKM. The ends lost 5 bases at V and 2 bases at J; junction bases unmatched: 6. This CDR3 is 17 amino acids long. The CDR3 DNA reads as TGTGCCAGCAGTCAGGGGACAGGGGCAACTGGGGCCAACGTCCTGACTTTC. Its protein is CASSQGTGATGANVLTF.

The chain carries TRBV5-1 and TRBJ2-7, with 10 bases lining up with TRBD2. Germline CDR1 and CDR2: SGHRS and YFSETQ. CDR3 size: 16 residues. J lost 2 bases, V lost 4 bases, and 9 bases had no gene match. CDR3 bases: TGCGCCAGCAGCATGGGGGGACTAGCGCTAACCTACGAGCAGTACTTC. Protein sequence: CASSMGGLALTYEQYF.

The chain links TRBV9 to TRBJ2-5; 12 nucleotides match TRBD2. CDR1 SGDLS and CDR2 YYNGEE come from the germline V gene. The trim removed 4 bases at V and 9 bases at J, leaving 19 bases unmatched. This CDR3 has 18 amino acids. CDR3 amino acids: CASSPRALTSGGPKAQYF. CDR3 in DNA: TGTGCCAGCAGCCCGAGGGCCTTGACTAGCGGGGGCCCCAAGGCCCAGTACTTC.

The chain links TRBV6-5 to TRBJ1-5, with a possible D match to TRBD1 (5 bases). Germline V gene data show CDR1 as MNHEY and CDR2 as SVGAGI. This CDR3 spans 13 amino acids. V was shortened by 6 bases and J by 3 bases, with 9 bases between the two germline ends. The CDR3 bases are TGTGCCAGCAGCCCAGGGCCCAATCAGCCCCAGCATTTT. Amino acid sequence: CASSPGPNQPQHF.

This chain uses TRBV3-1 (or the pseudogene TRBV3-2) with TRBJ1-1, with TRBD1 identical over 7 bases. This CDR3 contains 14 residues. Unmatched junction bases numbered 5, after V lost 3 bases and J lost 4 bases. Germline CDR1 LGHDT, CDR2 YNNKEL (reference sequence). The CDR3 protein is CASSQAGGSTEAFF. CDR3 in DNA: TGTGCCAGCAGCCAGGCAGGGGGTAGCACTGAAGCTTTCTTT.

CDR3 protein: CASIGQGNYGNTEAFF. In DNA form, the CDR3 reads TGTGCCAGCATTGGACAGGGCAATTACGGGAACACTGAAGCTTTCTTT. J is TRBJ1-1 and V is TRBV27; 8 bases are shared with TRBD1. The ends lost 7 bases at V and 1 base at J; junction bases unmatched: 11. CDR1 is MNHEY, CDR2 SMNVEV, per germline (reference sequence). The CDR3 runs to 16 residues.

The chain has TRBV4-2 and TRBJ2-7, with 10 bases that match TRBD2. From germline, CDR1 is LGHNA and CDR2 YNFKEQ. The junction had 3 bases not matched to a gene; V was cut back by 1 base and J by 3 bases. This CDR3 contains 15 residues. This CDR3 is CASSQALAGIYEQYF. The DNA for the CDR3 is TGTGCCAGCAGCCAAGCACTAGCGGGGATCTACGAGCAGTACTTC.

This sequence joins TRBV3-1 (or the pseudogene TRBV3-2) and TRBJ2-7; tentatively, D is TRBD2 (5 bases). CDR3 length equals 15 residues. The ends were cut back, 1 base at V and 3 bases at J, with 13 bases in the middle. Germline CDR1 and CDR2: LGHDT and YNNKEL (reference sequence). For the CDR3, the DNA is TGTGCCAGCAGCCAAGGTTCTCTAGCCTTCTACGAGCAGTACTTC. This sequence encodes CASSQGSLAFYEQYF.

J is TRBJ2-3 and V is TRBV9, with 11 positions matching TRBD2. Germline V gene lookup returns CDR1 SGDLS and CDR2 YYNGEE. The J segment lost 2 bases and the V segment lost 2 bases, leaving 4 bases of the junction unmatched. The CDR3 covers 16 residues. Written as DNA, the CDR3 is TGTGCCAGCAGCGTTTCTAGCGGGAGGTCCACAGATACGCAGTATTTT. This sequence encodes CASSVSSGRSTDTQYF.

This clone was found a few times. The genes are TRBV10-2 and TRBJ1-2; 11 nucleotides align to TRBD1. The CDR3 consists of 16 residues. Germline values: CDR1 WSHSY, CDR2 SAAADI. The trim removed 2 bases at V and 3 bases at J, leaving 5 bases unmatched. CDR3 bases: TGCGCCAGCAGTGAGCTAGGACAGGGGGCGTACTATGGCTACACCTTC. Residues: CASSELGQGAYYGYTF.

V and J are TRBV10-3 and TRBJ2-7; 10 nucleotides align to TRBD2. Per the germline V gene, CDR1 is ENHRY and CDR2 is SYGVKD. V trimming: 3 bases; J trimming: 3 bases; junction bases outside the gene matches: 5. The CDR3 extends over 15 amino acids. CDR3 sequence (DNA): TGTGCCATCAGTGATCAGCGGGGGGGCTTCTACGAGCAGTACTTC. Protein: CAISDQRGGFYEQYF.

The rearrangement links TRBV19 to TRBJ2-1, with 10 nucleotides matching TRBD1. CDR1 is LNHDA, CDR2 SQIVND, per germline (reference sequence). Unmatched junction bases numbered 1, after V lost 9 bases and J lost 2 bases. This CDR3 has 13 amino acids. In nucleotides, the CDR3 is TGTGCCAGCGGACAGGGGGCCTACAATGAGCAGTTCTTC. It specifies CASGQGAYNEQFF.

The rearrangement joins TRBV18 to TRBJ2-5; possibly TRBD2 for D (7 bases). Trimming stripped 0 bases from V and 5 bases from J, with 13 bases between. This CDR3 has 15 residues. Looked up from germline, CDR1 is KGHSH and CDR2 is LQKENI. For the CDR3, the DNA is TGTGCCAGCTCACCACCGGGCGGGGGCAGCGAGACCCAGTACTTC. Translating it yields CASSPPGGGSETQYF. Combining the CDR3 with reference TRBV18 and TRBJ2-5 gives the whole variable domain NAGVMQNPRHLVRRRGQEARLRCSPMKGHSHVYWYRQLPEEGLKFMVYLQKENIIDESGMPKERFSAEFPKEGPSILRIQQVVRGDSAAYFCASSPPGGGSETQYFGPGTRLLVL.

V gene TRBV12-3 or TRBV12-4 combines with J gene TRBJ2-1; D possibly corresponds to TRBD2 (6 bases). The length of the CDR3 is 13 residues. The V gene lost 2 bases and the J gene lost 6 bases, with 8 bases spanning the gap. CDR3 nucleotide sequence: TGTGCCAGCAGTTTAACTAGCATCAATGAGCAGTTCTTC. Protein product: CASSLTSINEQFF.